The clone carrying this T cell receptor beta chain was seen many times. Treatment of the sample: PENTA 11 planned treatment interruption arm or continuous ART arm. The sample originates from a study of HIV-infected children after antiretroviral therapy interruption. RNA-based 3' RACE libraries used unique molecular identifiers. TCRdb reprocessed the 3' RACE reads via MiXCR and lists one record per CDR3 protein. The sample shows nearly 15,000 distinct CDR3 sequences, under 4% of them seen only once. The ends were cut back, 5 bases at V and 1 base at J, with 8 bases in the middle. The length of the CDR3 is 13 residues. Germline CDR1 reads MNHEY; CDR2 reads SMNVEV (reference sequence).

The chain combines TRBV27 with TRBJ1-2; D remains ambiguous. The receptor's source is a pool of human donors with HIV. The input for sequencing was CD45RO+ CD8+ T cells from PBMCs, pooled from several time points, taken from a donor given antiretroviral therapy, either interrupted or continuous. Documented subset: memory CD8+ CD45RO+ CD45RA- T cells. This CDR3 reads CASSPLINYGYTF. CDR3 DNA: TGTGCCAGCAGTCCTTTAATTAACTATGGCTACACCTTC.